Shown below are 14 T cell receptor beta chains from a single sample sequenced in a study of T cells in Graves' hyperthyroidism and ophthalmopathy. TCR beta CDR3 region amplification was performed from RNA transcripts. Primed by the HTBI set, a first-round RT-PCR was run on the TCR CDR3. TCRdb re-called the multiplex PCR reads with MiXCR, one entry per CDR3 protein. Here the sample spans about 540,000 distinct CDR3 sequences, roughly 50% being singletons. The material sequenced was peripheral blood or thyroid tissue (not recorded which). Receptor source: a young woman with Graves' hyperthyroidism.

The J gene is TRBJ1-4, the V gene TRBV10-2; D gene unclear. Germline values: CDR1 WSHSY, CDR2 SAAADI. V was pared by 7 bases and J by 5 bases, with 14 bases between. The CDR3 contains 14 residues. DNA for the CDR3: TGCGCCAGCAAGGAAGCGGGGTCGAATGAAAAACTGTTTTTT. This encodes CASKEAGSNEKLFF.

Notes on this clonotype: The CDR3 does not close with the conserved phenylalanine or tryptophan, likely indicating a read error. The chain is built from TRBV2 and TRBJ1-1, with 7 bases matching TRBD1. The CDR3 covers 14 residues. The germline gives CDR1 SNHLY, CDR2 FYNNEI. The V gene end was trimmed by 7 bases and the J gene end by 0 bases; junction bases not matched to a gene: 5. Written as DNA, the CDR3 is TGTGCCAGCAAGTTTGACAGGGTGAACACTGAAGCTTTCCTT. Translated: CASKFDRVNTEAFL.

About this clonotype itself: Germline and junction disagree at one end, which may indicate a read error. This chain uses TRBV7-7 with TRBJ2-5; possible D gene TRBD1, 5 bases. In germline, CDR1 is SSHAT, CDR2 FNYEAQ (reference sequence). The CDR3 is made up of 15 amino acids. CDR3 protein: CASIPLGDSQETQYF. Here the CDR3 DNA reads TGTGCTAGCATCCCGTTGGGTGACAGTCAAGAGACCCAGTACTTC.

This clonotype showed up many times. J is TRBJ1-2 and V is TRBV20-1; D is unresolved. Germline V lookup: CDR1 DFQATT, CDR2 SNEGSKA (reference sequence). The CDR3 spans 15 residues. The DNA for the CDR3 is TGCACCGATGGAAGGATAGCCGATACTAACTATGGCTACACCTTC. This codes for CTDGRIADTNYGYTF.

The chain carries TRBV4-2 and TRBJ2-7; D assignment may be TRBD1 or TRBD2 (5 bases each). The CDR3 length is 16 residues. CDR1 is LGHNA, CDR2 YNFKEQ, per germline. V lost 0 bases and J 3 bases, leaving 15 bases between the germline ends. CDR3 sequence (DNA): TGTGCCAGCAGCCAAGACGGGGCAGCGGAGCGCTACGAGCAGTACTTC. Its translation is CASSQDGAAERYEQYF.

The chain has TRBV7-2 and TRBJ2-7; the D gene is possibly TRBD2 (6 bases). V lost 5 bases, J lost 1 base, and 12 bases lay in between. This CDR3 comprises 14 residues. From germline, CDR1 is SGHTA and CDR2 FQGNSA. CDR3 region: CASSRKGLSYEQYF. CDR3 nucleotides: TGTGCCAGCAGCCGGAAGGGACTTTCCTACGAGCAGTACTTC. Full variable domain (outside the CDR3, taken from reference TRBV7-2 and TRBJ2-7): GAGVSQSPSNKVTEKGKDVELRCDPISGHTALYWYRQSLGQGLEFLIYFQGNSAPDKSGLPSDRFSAERTGGSVSTLTIQRTQQEDSAVYLCASSRKGLSYEQYFGPGTRLTVT.

The chain links TRBV20-1 to TRBJ2-7; the D gene is possibly TRBD2 (6 bases). CDR1 DFQATT and CDR2 SNEGSKA come from the germline V gene (reference sequence). There are 13 residues in the CDR3. Written as DNA, the CDR3 is TGCAGCTCCGATCCCGGGACTGGGTACGAGCAGTACTTC. The encoded protein is CSSDPGTGYEQYF.

The chain couples TRBV15 to TRBJ2-7; D gene uncertain. The germline CDR1 and CDR2 sequences are LNHNV and YYDKDF (reference sequence). The CDR3 is 13 residues long. Trimming stripped 3 bases from V and 3 bases from J, with 9 bases between. The CDR3 loop reads CATSSQTDYEQYF. CDR3 DNA sequence: TGTGCCACCAGCAGCCAAACCGACTACGAGCAGTACTTC.

Ten or more counts support this clonotype. The CDR3 DNA follows: TGTGCCAGCAGTTTAGGGCAGGGGATGAACACTGAAGCTTTCTTT. As protein: CASSLGQGMNTEAFF. The chain has TRBV27 and TRBJ1-1; possible D gene TRBD1, 6 bases. V lost 2 bases to trimming and J lost 0 bases, with 10 bases between them. CDR1 MNHEY and CDR2 SMNVEV come from the germline V gene (reference sequence). The CDR3 runs 15 residues.

This clonotype was recorded many times. This chain joins TRBV10-3 and TRBJ2-7; D tentatively reads TRBD1 or TRBD2 (5 bases each). Germline V gene lookup returns CDR1 ENHRY and CDR2 SYGVKD. V dropped 6 bases and J dropped 2 bases, with 11 bases sitting between them. The CDR3 has 13 amino acids. The CDR3 DNA is TGTGCCATCAGCGGGGACGGAACCTACGAGCAGTACTTC. This encodes CAISGDGTYEQYF.

As to this clonotype: A much larger clone differs from this one at a single base, so this may be a read error. The chain combines TRBV7-8 with TRBJ2-7, with 11 positions matching TRBD2. With 6 bases clipped from V and 0 bases from J, the junction kept 4 bases outside the gene matches. CDR1 and CDR2 from the germline V gene are SGHVS and FQNEAQ. The CDR3 is 15 amino acids. The CDR3 DNA is TGTGCCAGCAGAAAACTAGCGGGGGCCTCCTACGAGCAGTACTTC. As protein: CASRKLAGASYEQYF.

This clonotype was seen ten or more times. The chain couples TRBV4-1 to TRBJ1-6; TRBD1 is a possible D gene (5 bases). The CDR3 contains 15 residues. Germline V gene lookup returns CDR1 MGHRA and CDR2 YSYEKL. Trimming took 6 bases from V and 7 from J, leaving 16 bases between them. In DNA form, the CDR3 reads TGCGCCAGCAGTTATCACGACAGATCCAATTCACCCCTCCACTTT. Translating gives CASSYHDRSNSPLHF.

The CDR3 DNA reads TGCAGCGCTAGACAGGGGGCAGGCTATGGCTACACCTTC. Protein product: CSARQGAGYGYTF. The chain combines TRBV29-1 with TRBJ1-2, with 10 bases matching TRBD1. CDR1 SQVTM and CDR2 ANQGSEA come from the germline V gene. This CDR3 has 13 amino acids. The trim removed 7 bases at V and 4 bases at J, leaving 6 bases unmatched.

The rearrangement links TRBV2 to TRBJ1-4; TRBD1 aligns across 11 bases. Germline V CDR1 and CDR2: SNHLY, FYNNEI. V lost 6 bases, J lost 1 base, and 19 bases stayed unmatched. This CDR3 contains 21 residues. DNA for the CDR3: TGTGCCAGCAGCCAAGGTGTTCCGGGGACAGGGGGAGTCCTAACTAATGAAAAACTGTTTTTT. This translates into CASSQGVPGTGGVLTNEKLFF.